These T cell receptor beta chains were read from a single sample in a study of OX40 agonist ivuxolimab in advanced cancers. Clones were read by immunoSEQ multiplex PCR, and TCRdb kept only the in-frame ones, dropping some. The sample gives about 72,000 clones, around 90% of which show up once; about 1.3% is in the top ten. The specimen comprised CD4+ or CD8+ T cells sorted from blood, sampled in a trial of the OX40 agonist ivuxolimab. The receptors shown here come from an adult with an advanced solid tumor such as melanoma, head and neck, liver or kidney cancer. CDR3s include the opening cysteine and the closing phenylalanine or tryptophan. D genes are given only for firm matches. Clone sizes are given selectively: once, few, many, or a class where the clone is expanded.

abundance,d_gene,j_gene,v_gene,CDR3nt,CDR3aa
NA,NA,TRBJ1-6,TRBV30,TGTGCCTGGAGTTTGGACAGATCGAACTCCTATAATTCACCCCTCCACTTT,CAWSLDRSNSYNSPLHF
NA,NA,TRBJ2-5,TRBV11-2,TGTGCCAGCAGCTTACGGTCGAGACAGGAAGAGACCCAGTACTTC,CASSLRSRQEETQYF
NA,TRBD1,TRBJ1-6,TRBV9,TGTGCCAGCAGCCCGGACAGGGTTAATTCACCCCTCCACTTT,CASSPDRVNSPLHF
NA,TRBD2,TRBJ2-2,TRBV2,TGTGCCAGCAGTGGAGCGGGGGACTACACCGGGGAGCTGTTTTTT,CASSGAGDYTGELFF
NA,NA,TRBJ1-2,TRBV6-1,TGTGCCAGCAGTGGCACTGGGGGTGGGGTATTCTATGGCTACACCTTC,CASSGTGGGVFYGYTF
few,NA,TRBJ1-5,TRBV6-5,TGTGCCAGCAGTTACTACAGGAATAGCAATCAGCCCCAGCATTTT,CASSYYRNSNQPQHF
NA,TRBD2,TRBJ2-1,TRBV6-5,TGTGCCACTGTGTCTGGGGCGGGAGGTCTGGGTGAGCAGTTCTTC,CATVSGAGGLGEQFF
NA,TRBD1,TRBJ1-1,TRBV7-9,TGTGCCAGCAGCCTCCTCGGACAGGGTAACACTGAAGCTTTCTTT,CASSLLGQGNTEAFF
NA,TRBD2,TRBJ2-1,TRBV11-3,TGTGCCAGCAGCTTATCTGGGAGGGCCCTCGATGAGCAGTTCTTC,CASSLSGRALDEQFF
NA,NA,TRBJ1-5,TRBV6-1,TGTGCCAGCAGTGAAGCGGGGGGGAATCAGCCCCAGCATTTT,CASSEAGGNQPQHF
NA,NA,TRBJ2-1,TRBV10-2,TGCGCCAGCAGTGTCGCGGGATCTTACAATGAGCAGTTCTTC,CASSVAGSYNEQFF
few,NA,TRBJ1-3,TRBV6-6,TGTGCCAGCAGTTACCAGGGACCGACCTCTGGAAACACCATATATTTT,CASSYQGPTSGNTIYF
once,NA,TRBJ1-1,TRBV5-4,TGTGCCAGCAGCACCCCTCCGAGGAACACTGAAGCTTTCTTT,CASSTPPRNTEAFF
NA,TRBD1,TRBJ1-4,TRBV5-6,TGTGCCAGCAGCTTGGCGCGGGGACAGTATGAAAAACTGTTTTTT,CASSLARGQYEKLFF
NA,NA,TRBJ1-1,TRBV7-9,TGTGCCAGCAGCTTAGCAAACGGTAACAGGGCGAACACTGAAGCTTTCTTT,CASSLANGNRANTEAFF
NA,NA,TRBJ1-1,TRBV29-1,TGCAGCGTTGGGCAGGGGTTCACTGAAGCTTTCTTT,CSVGQGFTEAFF
NA,TRBD1,TRBJ1-2,TRBV5-6,TGTGCCAGCAGCTCCCTACAGGGGCCCAGCTATGGCTACACCTTC,CASSSLQGPSYGYTF
NA,NA,TRBJ2-5,TRBV9,TGTGCCAGCAGCTTAGGGGGAACAGCGTTACAAGAGACCCAGTACTTC,CASSLGGTALQETQYF
NA,NA,TRBJ1-5,TRBV27,TGTGCCAGCAGTTTATCATCCCAGACAAATCAGCCCCAGCATTTT,CASSLSSQTNQPQHF
NA,TRBD2,TRBJ2-7,TRBV11-2,TGTGCCAGCAGCTTAGTTTGGGCGGGAGAGGGCGAGCAGTACTTC,CASSLVWAGEGEQYF
NA,TRBD1,TRBJ1-4,TRBV10-3,TGTGCCATCAGTCGGACAGGCCCTAATGAAAAACTGTTTTTT,CAISRTGPNEKLFF
few,NA,TRBJ1-6,TRBV2,TGTGCCAGCAGTGGACAGAATAATTCACCCCTCCACTTT,CASSGQNNSPLHF
few,NA,TRBJ2-1,TRBV11-3,TGTGCCAGCAGCTTAGATGGAAAAGGGGGCTACAATGAGCAGTTCTTC,CASSLDGKGGYNEQFF
NA,NA,TRBJ2-3,TRBV2,TGTGCCAGCAGTGAAGTCAGGACAGATACGCAGTATTTT,CASSEVRTDTQYF
NA,TRBD2,TRBJ2-3,TRBV2,TGTGCCAGCAAGAGAGCGGGAGTCCCAGATACGCAGTATTTT,CASKRAGVPDTQYF
NA,NA,TRBJ2-2,TRBV5-6,TGTGCCAGCAGCTTGCTGAGGTCCGGGGAGCTGTTTTTT,CASSLLRSGELFF
once,TRBD2,TRBJ2-3,TRBV9,TGTGCCAGCAGCGATGGGACTAGCGGCACAGATACGCAGTATTTT,CASSDGTSGTDTQYF
once,TRBD1,TRBJ1-2,TRBV5-1,TGCGCCAGCAGCCCAGGGACAGGGGAGTATGGCTACACCTTC,CASSPGTGEYGYTF
NA,TRBD1,TRBJ1-2,TRBV6-6,TGTGCCAGCAGTTACTCGGCAGGGGGTTCCTATGGCTACACCTTC,CASSYSAGGSYGYTF
NA,TRBD1,TRBJ1-5,TRBV2,TGTGCCAGTCAGGGGGCTGCTCAGCCCCAGCATTTT,CASQGAAQPQHF
NA,NA,TRBJ2-1,TRBV5-1,TGCGCCAGCAGCTTGGGAGGATATGAGCAGTTCTTC,CASSLGGYEQFF
NA,NA,TRBJ2-5,TRBV18,TGTGCCAGCTCACCTGCTCAAGAGACCCAGTACTTC,CASSPAQETQYF
once,TRBD2,TRBJ2-7,TRBV12-5,TGTGCTAGTGGTTTGCACCCCCGGGGGGGCTACGAGCAGTACTTC,CASGLHPRGGYEQYF
NA,TRBD2,TRBJ2-7,TRBV9,TGTGCCAGCAGCCGCCAAGGGGGACTAGCGGAGCAGTACTTC,CASSRQGGLAEQYF
NA,NA,TRBJ1-2,TRBV30,TGTGCCTGGGACAGGAACTATGGCTACACCTTC,CAWDRNYGYTF
NA,NA,TRBJ2-2,TRBV10-1,TGCGCCAGCAGTGAGTCCGATGGGGAGCTGTTTTTT,CASSESDGELFF
NA,NA,TRBJ1-4,TRBV6-5,TGTGCCAGCAGTTGGACGGTTCTTAATGAAAAACTGTTTTTT,CASSWTVLNEKLFF